Shown below are 30 T cell receptor beta chains from a single sample sequenced in a study of blood T cell repertoires in COVID-19. Some clones are missing from TCRdb's copy, which holds only in-frame ones; the method was immunoSEQ multiplex PCR. The sample includes approximately 200,000 clones, approximately 81% of them seen just once. Input material: peripheral blood. The receptor source for this set is a man in his fifties who had recovered from COVID-19.

The rearrangement uses TRBV5-1 and TRBJ2-2, with 10 bases that match TRBD1. The CDR3 runs 15 residues. Germline values: CDR1 SGHRS, CDR2 YFSETQ. Unmatched junction bases numbered 4, after V lost 5 bases and J lost 3 bases. CDR3 sequence reads: CASRTGGRYTGELFF. In nucleotides, the CDR3 is TGCGCCAGCAGGACAGGGGGCAGGTACACCGGGGAGCTGTTTTTT.

The gene calls are TRBV27 and TRBJ2-7, with TRBD2 identical over 9 bases. This CDR3 is built from 14 residues. Germline V CDR1 and CDR2: MNHEY, SMNVEV (reference sequence). Germline trimming cut 5 bases from V and 3 bases from J; bases unmatched to any gene: 5. This CDR3 reads CASSHSGSGYEQYF. The DNA of the CDR3 is TGTGCCAGCAGTCATAGCGGGAGTGGCTACGAGCAGTACTTC.

This clone was seen once. This chain joins TRBV7-9 and TRBJ2-1, with 10 bases that match TRBD1. The CDR3 consists of 16 residues. The V and J ends lost 4 bases and 7 bases, in that order; junction bases with no gene match: 10. Germline V gene sequence: CDR1 SEHNR, CDR2 FQNEAQ (reference sequence). The CDR3: CASSSIDRGLRNEQFF. The CDR3 bases are TGTGCCAGCAGCTCTATTGACAGGGGGCTTAGGAATGAGCAGTTCTTC.

The rearrangement joins TRBV3-1 (or the pseudogene TRBV3-2) to TRBJ1-2, with TRBD1 matching 7 bases. Germline CDR1 is LGHDT and CDR2 is YNNKEL (reference sequence). The CDR3 loop spans 16 amino acids. Germline trimming cut 4 bases from V and 4 bases from J; bases unmatched to any gene: 12. As DNA, the CDR3 is TGTGCCAGCAGCCGGACCGGGACAGCCCCTAGCTATGGCTACACCTTC. This sequence encodes CASSRTGTAPSYGYTF.

The chain recombines TRBV5-1 with TRBJ2-7; 7 bases match TRBD1. CDR1 is SGHRS and CDR2 is YFSETQ in the germline V gene. The CDR3 length is 17 residues. V shed 3 bases and J 0 bases; nucleotides not matched to a gene: 12. CDR3 nucleotides: TGCGCCAGCAGCTGGAGGCCCCGGACAGGCGACTCCTACGAGCAGTACTTC. Amino acids: CASSWRPRTGDSYEQYF.

The genes are TRBV18 and TRBJ2-7, with TRBD1 as a possible D gene (6 bases). CDR3 size: 15 residues. From germline, CDR1 is KGHSH and CDR2 LQKENI. V was pared by 3 bases and J by 5 bases, with 17 bases between. The CDR3 loop reads CASSPQPNRDDEQYF. In nucleotides, the CDR3 is TGTGCCAGCTCACCCCAGCCTAACAGGGACGACGAGCAGTACTTC.

The rearrangement joins TRBV5-4 to TRBJ1-2; D is uncertain. Trimming left V 1 base short and J 6 bases short, with 7 bases between. CDR3 size: 12 residues. Germline loops: CDR1 SGHNT, CDR2 YYREEE (reference sequence). CDR3 sequence reads: CASSLQVDGYTF. CDR3 nucleotide sequence: TGTGCCAGCAGCTTGCAGGTAGATGGCTACACCTTC.

This chain joins TRBV6-5 and TRBJ2-7; 7 nucleotides match TRBD2. In germline, CDR1 is MNHEY, CDR2 SVGAGI. This CDR3 is 14 amino acids long. V dropped 0 bases and J dropped 4; count of bases not matched to a gene: 3. The DNA of the CDR3 is TGTGCCAGCAGTTACTCGGGAGGGCCGTACGAGCAGTACTTC. Amino acids: CASSYSGGPYEQYF.

This clone has just one count. CDR3 loop: CASSRTPGEAFF. The CDR3 DNA is TGTGCCAGCAGCCGGACACCCGGCGAAGCTTTCTTT. This chain links TRBV7-2 with TRBJ1-1, with a tentative D call TRBD1 (5 bases). V was cut by 5 bases and J by 8 bases, with 12 bases left in between. This CDR3 comprises 12 residues. Germline loops: CDR1 SGHTA, CDR2 FQGNSA.

The chain has TRBV28 and TRBJ1-5; D gene ambiguous. Deletions cut 8 bases from V and 0 bases from J, with 11 bases between. Germline V CDR1 and CDR2: MDHEN, SYDVKM. This CDR3 spans 14 amino acids. The CDR3 is CASLPGYSNQPQHF. The CDR3 DNA follows: TGTGCCAGCCTCCCAGGATATAGCAATCAGCCCCAGCATTTT.

V usage is TRBV5-4 and J usage is TRBJ2-7; 13 bases fit TRBD2. There are 15 residues in the CDR3. In germline, CDR1 is SGHNT, CDR2 YYREEE (reference sequence). V gave up 3 bases and J gave up 6 bases; unmatched junction bases: 6. The CDR3 spells CASSSGLAGAGEQYF. CDR3 sequence (DNA): TGTGCCAGCAGCTCAGGACTAGCGGGAGCCGGCGAGCAGTACTTC.

The chain combines TRBV3-1 (or the pseudogene TRBV3-2) with TRBJ1-1; no reliable D call. V gave up 8 bases and J gave up 3 bases, with 13 bases separating them. The CDR3 sequence is 13 residues long. Germline V gives CDR1 LGHDT, CDR2 YNNKEL (reference sequence). CDR3 protein: CASSPTSDTEAFF. CDR3 DNA: TGTGCCAGCTCCCCCACGTCGGACACTGAAGCTTTCTTT.

The chain recombines TRBV12-3 or TRBV12-4 with TRBJ2-2; 7 nucleotides match TRBD1. The V segment lost 6 bases and the J segment 5 bases; nucleotides outside the gene matches: 3. CDR3 length: 13 residues. The CDR3 coding sequence is TGTGCCAGCAGACGACAGGGTACCGGGGAGCTGTTTTTT. This codes for CASRRQGTGELFF.

CDR3 sequence (DNA): TGTGCCAGCAGCTTGACAGGCTGGGAGACCCAGTACTTC. This sequence encodes CASSLTGWETQYF. The chain is built from TRBV5-8 and TRBJ2-5, with D possibly TRBD1 on 5 matching bases. Germline lookup yields CDR1 SGHTS and CDR2 YDEGEE. The germline V and J ends were trimmed by 1 base and 5 bases, with 9 bases remaining between them. CDR3 size: 13 residues.

The V and J genes are TRBV10-1 and TRBJ2-3; weak D call: TRBD1 (5 bases). This CDR3 is 16 amino acids long. The germline V and J ends were trimmed by 0 bases and 2 bases, with 12 bases remaining between them. From germline, CDR1 is WNHNN and CDR2 SYGVQD (reference sequence). CDR3 sequence reads: CASSESDSGVTDTQYF. CDR3 in DNA: TGCGCCAGCAGTGAGTCCGACAGTGGAGTCACAGATACGCAGTATTTT.

The chain couples TRBV19 to TRBJ2-7, with a weak D call TRBD1 (6 bases). In germline, CDR1 is LNHDA, CDR2 SQIVND (reference sequence). The CDR3 sequence is 14 residues long. Trimming stripped 6 bases from V and 3 bases from J, with 15 bases between. Here the CDR3 reads CASSPTGQLYEQYF. Written as DNA, the CDR3 is TGTGCCAGTAGCCCCACAGGGCAACTCTACGAGCAGTACTTC. The variable domain in full, with the rest retrieved from reference TRBV19 and TRBJ2-7, is DGGITQSPKYLFRKEGQNVTLSCEQNLNHDAMYWYRQDPGQGLRLIYYSQIVNDFQKGDIAEGYSVSREKKESFPLTVTSAQKNPTAFYLCASSPTGQLYEQYFGPGTRLTVT.

The gene calls are TRBV6-5 and TRBJ2-1; D not resolved. Trimming removed 6 bases at V and 12 bases at J, with 21 bases between. This CDR3 region has 14 residues. Germline V gives CDR1 MNHEY, CDR2 SVGAGI. The CDR3 reads CASSRHARVSGQFF. DNA for the CDR3: TGTGCCAGCAGCCGGCATGCCCGCGTTTCGGGGCAGTTCTTC.

V gene TRBV5-1 combines with J gene TRBJ2-1; 9 positions agree with TRBD2. The CDR3 loop spans 15 amino acids. CDR1 SGHRS and CDR2 YFSETQ come from the germline V gene. J lost 9 bases, V lost 0 bases, and 7 bases had no gene match. CDR3 in DNA: TGCGCCAGCAGCTTGGTATCCGCGGGAGGGCCTGAGCAGTTCTTC. Its protein is CASSLVSAGGPEQFF.

The chain is built from TRBV27 and TRBJ1-1, with D maybe TRBD1 (6 bases). Germline CDR1 reads MNHEY; CDR2 reads SMNVEV (reference sequence). Trimming pared 5 bases from V and 4 bases from J, leaving 11 bases between. The CDR3 length is 13 residues. The CDR3 is CASSPRGSTEAFF. The CDR3 DNA reads TGTGCCAGCAGTCCCAGGGGCTCCACTGAAGCTTTCTTT.

The J gene is TRBJ2-7, the V gene TRBV30; the match to TRBD2 covers 10 bases. Germline V gene sequence: CDR1 GTSNPN, CDR2 SVGIG (reference sequence). The CDR3 spans 12 residues. The DNA of the CDR3 is TGTGCTTTCGAGCGGGAGGGCTACGAGCAGTACTTC. Its protein product is CAFEREGYEQYF.

The J gene is TRBJ1-1, the V gene TRBV7-9, with D maybe TRBD1 (6 bases). V was cut by 4 bases and J by 6 bases, with 15 bases left in between. The CDR3 spans 14 residues. Germline V gene sequence: CDR1 SEHNR, CDR2 FQNEAQ (reference sequence). The CDR3 DNA follows: TGTGCCAGCAGCTGGGAGGGGGGCGCCTCTGAAGCTTTCTTT. Translation: CASSWEGGASEAFF.

This chain uses TRBV10-1 with TRBJ1-4; TRBD1 matches at 9 bases. In germline, CDR1 is WNHNN, CDR2 SYGVQD (reference sequence). V shed 0 bases and J 8 bases; nucleotides not matched to a gene: 4. CDR3 length equals 15 residues. CDR3 nucleotides: TGCGCCAGCAGTGAGTCGGACAGGGGAAGAGAAAAACTGTTTTTT. It codes for CASSESDRGREKLFF.

The J gene is TRBJ2-1, the V gene TRBV5-1; D perhaps matches TRBD1 (6 bases). Between the trimmed V and J ends, which lost 0 bases and 0 bases, there was a span of 13 bases. This CDR3 spans 17 amino acids. Germline V gene lookup returns CDR1 SGHRS and CDR2 YFSETQ. The CDR3 bases are TGCGCCAGCAGCTTGGGATACAGGGCACTCTCCTACAATGAGCAGTTCTTC. Its protein is CASSLGYRALSYNEQFF.

There are a few counts of this clone. The V call is TRBV30, the J call TRBJ1-5; D gene uncertain. V lost 2 bases to trimming and J lost 3 bases, with 8 bases between them. The length of the CDR3 is 13 residues. The V gene's germline CDR1 is GTSNPN and CDR2 SVGIG (reference sequence). CDR3: CAWSFQFNQPQHF. CDR3 coding DNA: TGTGCCTGGAGTTTCCAGTTCAATCAGCCCCAGCATTTT.

This clone was recorded once. J is TRBJ1-4 and V is TRBV7-9; TRBD1 might be the D (6 bases). Looked up from germline, CDR1 is SEHNR and CDR2 is FQNEAQ (reference sequence). The CDR3 consists of 14 residues. V lost 5 bases and J lost 8, with 15 bases in between. The CDR3 DNA sequence: TGTGCCAGCAGCCATACAGGGTTGGGCGAAAAACTGTTTTTT. Translating gives CASSHTGLGEKLFF. Together with reference TRBV7-9 and TRBJ1-4, the CDR3 gives the full variable domain: DTGVSQNPRHKITKRGQNVTFRCDPISEHNRLYWYRQTLGQGPEFLTYFQNEAQLEKSRLLSDRFSAERPKGSFSTLEIQRTEQGDSAMYLCASSHTGLGEKLFFGSGTQLSVL.

The rearrangement uses TRBV4-1 and TRBJ1-2; D ambiguous. V lost 1 base and J 7 bases, leaving 13 bases between the germline ends. This CDR3 has 14 residues. The germline gives CDR1 MGHRA, CDR2 YSYEKL. CDR3 region: CASSQVADGSGYTF. In DNA form, the CDR3 reads TGCGCCAGCAGCCAAGTTGCTGATGGGAGTGGCTACACCTTC.

This rearrangement joins TRBV15 to TRBJ2-1; 7 nucleotides match TRBD1. Germline values: CDR1 LNHNV, CDR2 YYDKDF (reference sequence). After removal of 2 bases from V and 6 bases from J, the junction contained 4 bases not matched to a gene. The CDR3 is made up of 14 amino acids. In nucleotides, the CDR3 is TGTGCCACCAGCAGATACCGGGACAGCAATGAGCAGTTCTTC. Its protein is CATSRYRDSNEQFF.

This clone is a singleton in its sample. The J gene is TRBJ1-2, the V gene TRBV9; D not resolved. The germline gives CDR1 SGDLS, CDR2 YYNGEE. This CDR3 comprises 16 residues. The ends were cut back, 0 bases at V and 8 bases at J, with 20 bases in the middle. DNA of the CDR3: TGTGCCAGCAGCGTAGCCCCCCCCGGTCCCTCGTCCGGCTACACCTTC. As protein: CASSVAPPGPSSGYTF. The full variable domain, in which reference TRBV9 and TRBJ1-2 provide the parts outside the CDR3, is DSGVTQTPKHLITATGQRVTLRCSPRSGDLSVYWYQQSLDQGLQFLIQYYNGEERAKGNILERFSAQQFPDLHSELNLSSLELGDSALYFCASSVAPPGPSSGYTFGSGTRLTVV.

V gene TRBV29-1 combines with J gene TRBJ2-1; 10 nucleotides line up with TRBD2. The CDR3 consists of 14 residues. Trimming cost V 4 bases and J 9 bases; bases outside gene matches: 9. Germline V lookup: CDR1 SQVTM, CDR2 ANQGSEA. The CDR3 nucleotides are TGCAGCGTTGTGGGGCTAGCGGGAGAATTTGAGCAGTTCTTC. It specifies CSVVGLAGEFEQFF.

The chain joins TRBV21-1 to TRBJ2-3; TRBD2 is taken as the D call from the table, unchecked against the DNA. TRBV21-1 is shown as a pseudogene. This CDR3 contains 14 residues. The chain's CDR3 is CASSKARSGDTQYF. The CDR3 DNA reads TGTGCCAGCAGCAAAGCGCGTAGCGGGGATACGCAGTATTTT.